The 24 T cell receptor beta chains below come from one sample, sequenced in a study of PD-1 blockade in mismatch repair-deficient tumors. Clones were sequenced by immunoSEQ multiplex PCR, and TCRdb holds only the in-frame ones, with some missing. The sample shows some 70,000 clones, almost 80% of them seen only once. The sequenced sample was peripheral blood, obtained 2 weeks after starting pembrolizumab. These TCRs come from an adult with mismatch repair-deficient cancer.

The V gene is TRBV7-2, the J gene TRBJ2-1; TRBD2 matches at 8 bases. CDR1 SGHTA and CDR2 FQGNSA come from the germline V gene. The CDR3 is 15 residues long. J lost 7 bases, V lost 5 bases, and 10 bases had no gene match. The CDR3 loop is CASSLGGLAVNEQFF. The CDR3 nucleotides are TGTGCCAGCAGCCTAGGAGGACTAGCTGTTAATGAGCAGTTCTTC.

The chain links TRBV6-5 to TRBJ1-4; TRBD1 matches 7 bases. CDR1 MNHEY and CDR2 SVGAGI come from the germline V gene. The CDR3 loop spans 13 amino acids. With 8 bases clipped from V and 8 bases from J, the junction kept 8 bases outside the gene matches. CDR3 loop: CASRTGVGEKLFF. The CDR3 nucleotides are TGTGCCAGCCGGACAGGTGTTGGAGAAAAACTGTTTTTT.

In its sample, this clone was seen a few times. The CDR3 reads CASTFSGTGELFF. The CDR3 DNA follows: TGTGCCAGCACCTTCTCCGGGACCGGGGAGCTGTTTTTT. This chain uses TRBV2 with TRBJ2-2; D remains unclear. The CDR3 sequence is 13 residues long. Germline values: CDR1 SNHLY, CDR2 FYNNEI. The germline V and J ends were trimmed by 7 bases and 5 bases, with 11 bases remaining between them.

The rearrangement links TRBV11-3 to TRBJ2-7; D is undetermined. This CDR3 is 11 amino acids long. Germline loops: CDR1 SGHNT, CDR2 YENEEA. Trimming took off 0 bases at V and 6 bases at J, with 3 bases between the two ends. CDR3 amino acids: CASSLDSEQYF. The CDR3 DNA reads TGTGCCAGCAGCTTAGACTCCGAGCAGTACTTC.

The V and J genes are TRBV5-1 and TRBJ1-1; D gene unclear. The germline gives CDR1 SGHRS, CDR2 YFSETQ. The length of the CDR3 is 12 residues. Trimming cost V 4 bases and J 6 bases, with 10 bases left between them. The CDR3 loop is CASSPPGPEAFF. The CDR3 DNA follows: TGCGCCAGCAGCCCCCCCGGGCCTGAAGCTTTCTTT.

The rearrangement joins TRBV27 to TRBJ1-5, with TRBD1 as a possible D gene (5 bases). Germline V CDR1 and CDR2: MNHEY, SMNVEV (reference sequence). Deletions cut 1 base from V and 1 base from J, with 8 bases between. This CDR3 has 15 amino acids. The CDR3 protein is CASSLYRWSNQPQHF. The CDR3 DNA is TGTGCCAGCAGTTTATACAGGTGGAGCAATCAGCCCCAGCATTTT.

The V gene is TRBV4-3, the J gene TRBJ1-1, with 7 bases identical to TRBD1. This CDR3 contains 14 residues. With 5 bases clipped from V and 4 bases from J, the junction kept 7 bases outside the gene matches. Germline V gene data show CDR1 as LGHNA and CDR2 as YSLEER. The CDR3 loop reads CASSGQVTGTEAFF. In nucleotides, the CDR3 is TGCGCCAGCAGCGGACAGGTTACGGGCACTGAAGCTTTCTTT.

CDR3 amino acids: CASSGLAGGSYNEQFF. In DNA, the CDR3 is TGTGCCAGTTCCGGACTAGCGGGAGGGTCCTACAATGAGCAGTTCTTC. The chain couples TRBV19 to TRBJ2-1; TRBD2 agrees at 15 bases. Trimming took 8 bases from V and 1 from J; bases not matched to a gene: 3. The CDR3 runs 16 residues. Germline V CDR1 and CDR2: LNHDA, SQIVND (reference sequence).

J is TRBJ1-4 and V is TRBV27; D ambiguous. Germline CDR1 reads MNHEY; CDR2 reads SMNVEV (reference sequence). The CDR3 is 20 residues long. The germline V and J ends were trimmed by 0 bases and 0 bases, with 20 bases remaining between them. CDR3 bases: TGTGCCAGCAGTTTATCGATGGGCCTCAACACCATTGCAACTAATGAAAAACTGTTTTTT. Translation gives CASSLSMGLNTIATNEKLFF.

The rearrangement uses TRBV18 and TRBJ1-1, with D perhaps matching TRBD1 (6 bases). Germline CDR1 KGHSH, CDR2 LQKENI. CDR3 length: 15 amino acids. The V end was cut by 6 bases, the J end by 1 base, with 15 bases between. CDR3 bases: TGTGCCAGCTCCCTGAGACAGGCCCAGAACACTGAAGCTTTCTTT. It translates to CASSLRQAQNTEAFF.

This clone appeared a single time. CDR3 residues: CASTSGTSGVNEQFF. CDR3 bases: TGTGCCAGCACCAGTGGGACTAGCGGGGTAAATGAGCAGTTCTTC. The chain combines TRBV6-5 with TRBJ2-1, with 13 positions matching TRBD2. In germline, CDR1 is MNHEY, CDR2 SVGAGI. The CDR3 spans 15 residues. The ends lost 7 bases at V and 7 bases at J; junction bases unmatched: 7.

This clone showed up just once. One end of the junction varies from germline; a read error may be responsible. This chain uses TRBV7-7 with TRBJ2-5, with TRBD2 identical over 7 bases. CDR3 length: 15 residues. CDR1 SSHAT and CDR2 FNYEAQ come from the germline V gene (reference sequence). This CDR3 reads CASSGETSSTETQYF. The CDR3 nucleotides read TGTGCTAGCAGCGGGGAGACTAGCTCCACGGAGACCCAGTACTTC.

The chain joins TRBV29-1 to TRBJ2-1; D gene unclear. The V end lost 7 bases, the J end lost 6 bases, and 7 bases lay between the germline ends. This CDR3 has 10 amino acids. Germline-derived CDR1 and CDR2 are SQVTM and ANQGSEA. The CDR3 bases are TGCAGCGGATACAGCAATGAGCAGTTCTTC. This translates into CSGYSNEQFF.

CDR3 loop: CASSLTTGSMNTEAFF. The CDR3 DNA is TGCGCCAGCAGCTTAACAACAGGCTCTATGAACACTGAAGCTTTCTTT. The chain joins TRBV5-1 to TRBJ1-1; possibly TRBD1 for D (5 bases). This CDR3 contains 16 residues. The germline V gene encodes CDR1 SGHRS and CDR2 YFSETQ. V was cut by 2 bases and J by 0 bases, with 14 bases left in between. Variable domain in full (rest from reference TRBV5-1 and TRBJ1-1): KAGVTQTPRYLIKTRGQQVTLSCSPISGHRSVSWYQQTPGQGLQFLFEYFSETQRNKGNFPGRFSGRQFSNSRSEMNVSTLELGDSALYLCASSLTTGSMNTEAFFGQGTRLTVV.

The chain employs TRBV6-5 and TRBJ2-7; a weak D match, TRBD1 (6 bases). This CDR3 is 15 amino acids long. Germline values: CDR1 MNHEY, CDR2 SVGAGI. Trimming stripped 6 bases from V and 6 bases from J, with 21 bases between. CDR3 nucleotide sequence: TGTGCCAGCAGCCTCCGAGGCAGGGGATCCCTCGAGCAGTACTTC. Encoded protein: CASSLRGRGSLEQYF.

The chain couples TRBV7-2 to TRBJ1-1; D might be TRBD1 (5 bases). Germline CDR1 and CDR2: SGHTA and FQGNSA. Trimming took 1 base from V and 12 from J, leaving 27 bases between them. The CDR3 consists of 17 residues. The CDR3, as DNA: TGTGCCAGCAGCTTAGTGCCGAGGAGGGGTCGGTCTGTGGGATCTTTCTTT. Residues: CASSLVPRRGRSVGSFF. The full variable domain, its missing parts supplied by reference TRBV7-2 and TRBJ1-1, is GAGVSQSPSNKVTEKGKDVELRCDPISGHTALYWYRQSLGQGLEFLIYFQGNSAPDKSGLPSDRFSAERTGGSVSTLTIQRTQQEDSAVYLCASSLVPRRGRSVGSFFGQGTRLTVV.

The V and J genes are TRBV7-2 and TRBJ1-3; D not certain. The CDR3 has 18 amino acids. Trimming pared 5 bases from V and 2 bases from J, leaving 22 bases between. The germline V gene has CDR1 SGHTA and CDR2 FQGNSA. DNA for the CDR3: TGTGCCAGCAGCCCTCGAAGGGTATCGGCCGTAGCTGGAAACACCATATATTTT. It is translated as CASSPRRVSAVAGNTIYF. Supplemented by reference TRBV7-2 and TRBJ1-3, the full variable domain reads GAGVSQSPSNKVTEKGKDVELRCDPISGHTALYWYRQSLGQGLEFLIYFQGNSAPDKSGLPSDRFSAERTGGSVSTLTIQRTQQEDSAVYLCASSPRRVSAVAGNTIYFGEGSWLTVV.

The rearrangement uses TRBV11-2 and TRBJ2-7; 12 nucleotides match TRBD2. This CDR3 is 15 amino acids long. The ends lost 3 bases at V and 4 bases at J; junction bases unmatched: 4. The germline V gene encodes CDR1 SGHAT and CDR2 FQNNGV. The CDR3 spells CASSFGGLAGYEQYF. CDR3 in DNA: TGTGCCAGCAGCTTCGGAGGACTAGCGGGGTACGAGCAGTACTTC.

V usage is TRBV4-2 and J usage is TRBJ2-5; either TRBD1 or TRBD2 may supply D (5 bases each). CDR1 and CDR2 (germline): LGHNA, YNFKEQ. Trimming removed 1 base at V and 4 bases at J, with 10 bases between. The CDR3 consists of 14 residues. CDR3 residues: CASSQAGTGETQYF. The CDR3 DNA is TGTGCCAGCAGCCAAGCTGGGACCGGAGAGACCCAGTACTTC.

With regard to this clone: The same CDR3 is also encoded by other DNA sequences in this sample. This chain's CDR3 is CASSLDRLYGYTF. The CDR3 nucleotides are TGTGCCAGCAGCTTAGACAGGCTATATGGCTACACCTTC. J is TRBJ1-2 and V is TRBV11-2, with D unclear. V lost 0 bases and J lost 5, with 7 bases in between. The length of the CDR3 is 13 residues. The germline V gene encodes CDR1 SGHAT and CDR2 FQNNGV.

V and J are TRBV4-1 and TRBJ2-1; the match to TRBD2 covers 12 bases. The CDR3 extends over 16 amino acids. V shed 3 bases and J 8 bases; nucleotides not matched to a gene: 8. The V gene's germline CDR1 is MGHRA and CDR2 YSYEKL. The CDR3 bases are TGCGCCAGCAGCCAGGAACTAGCGGGAGGTAACCATGAGCAGTTCTTC. Its translation is CASSQELAGGNHEQFF.

The chain uses TRBV7-6 and TRBJ2-1; 10 bases fit TRBD1. The CDR3 totals 15 residues. The V gene's germline CDR1 is SGHVS and CDR2 FNYEAQ. V shed 5 bases and J 7 bases; nucleotides not matched to a gene: 8. The CDR3 reads CASSPRTGGQNEQFF. The DNA of the CDR3 is TGTGCCAGCAGCCCCCGGACAGGGGGACAGAATGAGCAGTTCTTC.

The chain carries TRBV15 and TRBJ2-5; 11 nucleotides align to TRBD1. The CDR3 is 16 amino acids. J lost 9 bases, V lost 5 bases, and 14 bases had no gene match. CDR1 and CDR2 from the germline V gene are LNHNV and YYDKDF (reference sequence). CDR3 sequence: CATSASGTGGSRAQYF. The CDR3 nucleotides are TGTGCCACCAGCGCCTCCGGGACAGGGGGAAGTCGGGCCCAGTACTTC. Full variable domain (outside the CDR3, taken from reference TRBV15 and TRBJ2-5): DAMVIQNPRYQVTQFGKPVTLSCSQTLNHNVMYWYQQKSSQAPKLLFHYYDKDFNNEADTPDNFQSRRPNTSFCFLDIRSPGLGDTAMYLCATSASGTGGSRAQYFGPGTRLLVL.

The V gene is TRBV6-5, the J gene TRBJ2-7; D may be TRBD1 (6 bases). The ends were cut back, 5 bases at V and 5 bases at J, with 16 bases in the middle. The CDR3 extends over 14 amino acids. CDR1 is MNHEY, CDR2 SVGAGI, per germline. CDR3 protein: CASSPSGDVNEQYF. The CDR3, as DNA: TGTGCCAGCAGTCCCTCAGGGGACGTGAACGAGCAGTACTTC.